A selection of T cell receptor beta chains follows, all from one sample in a study of monozygotic twins with inflammatory bowel disease. TCRdb reprocessed the 5' RACE reads and stores each CDR3 protein as one record, lacking DNA. Its table lists about 140,000 distinct CDR3 sequences. What was sequenced was blood. These receptor sequences come from a human donor with ulcerative colitis or Crohn's disease, or a healthy co-twin of an affected twin (not recorded which). CDR3s include the opening cysteine and the closing phenylalanine or tryptophan. Fields, in order: J gene, V gene, CDR3 protein.

J gene: TRBJ1-1
V gene: TRBV6-5
CDR3 protein: CASSYGLPGVSTTEAFF

J gene: TRBJ1-2
V gene: TRBV15
CDR3 protein: CATSRDKGMGNYGYTF

J gene: TRBJ2-1
V gene: TRBV15
CDR3 protein: CATSSRRLPQYNEQFF

J gene: TRBJ2-4
V gene: TRBV19
CDR3 protein: CASSKVRIRNIQYF

J gene: TRBJ2-3
V gene: TRBV27
CDR3 protein: CASSPYSTSGSLTDTQYF

J gene: TRBJ2-1
V gene: TRBV4-2
CDR3 protein: CASSQALAAMSQFF

J gene: TRBJ2-1
V gene: TRBV9
CDR3 protein: CASSVEARGEQFF

J gene: TRBJ2-7
V gene: TRBV7-2
CDR3 protein: CASSPSPGLALEQYF

J gene: TRBJ2-3
V gene: TRBV24-1
CDR3 protein: CATRTGEGTDTQYF

J gene: TRBJ1-5
V gene: TRBV28
CDR3 protein: CASSLIVDGNQPQHF

J gene: TRBJ1-4
V gene: TRBV18
CDR3 protein: CASSPAEGRNEKLFF

J gene: TRBJ2-2
V gene: TRBV4-2
CDR3 protein: CASSPSAGVRGGELFF

J gene: TRBJ1-5
V gene: TRBV6-2/TRBV6-3
CDR3 protein: CAVKSTGENQPQHF

J gene: TRBJ1-2
V gene: TRBV29-1
CDR3 protein: CSVGDRGYGYTF

J gene: TRBJ1-1
V gene: TRBV7-2
CDR3 protein: CASSPRTGGKMNTEAFF

J gene: TRBJ2-7
V gene: TRBV20-1
CDR3 protein: CSAPPGQATYEQYF

J gene: TRBJ2-2
V gene: TRBV11-3
CDR3 protein: CASSPRTGGAGELFF

J gene: TRBJ1-5
V gene: TRBV20-1
CDR3 protein: CSAGRTPVNQPQHF

J gene: TRBJ1-5
V gene: TRBV5-1
CDR3 protein: CASRTGPEGNQPQHF

J gene: TRBJ2-3
V gene: TRBV7-8
CDR3 protein: CASSLGVLYTQYF

J gene: TRBJ2-5
V gene: TRBV6-5
CDR3 protein: CASRGTGGETQYF